This TCR beta chain was documented in a study of T cell responses to AZD1222 COVID-19 vaccine. The study's findings and limits: Researchers took repertoire samples only after the peak T cell response had come. Vaccination with two AZD1222 doses was followed by a rise in Spike-specific TCR breadth and depth. Researchers report vaccine-associated CD4 TCRs spanning spike, with dominance at 160-218 and 743-854.

Analyses pooled second doses at about 4 or about 12 weeks. Some clones are missing from TCRdb's copy, which holds only in-frame ones; the method was immunoSEQ multiplex PCR. The sample has approximately 110,000 clones, around 93% seen once. About this clone: Its antigen is undetermined.

Germline CDR1 DFQATT, CDR2 SNEGSKA (reference sequence). This CDR3 has 11 amino acids. V was trimmed by 3 bases and J by 6 bases, leaving 8 bases between them. The sample was peripheral blood, taken 28 days after the second AZD1222 dose. The V and J genes are TRBV20-1 and TRBJ1-1, with D hard to call. This TCR was sampled from an adult who received the AZD1222 COVID-19 vaccine. The CDR3 loop is CSASRTAEAFF. As DNA, the CDR3 is TGCAGTGCTAGCAGGACGGCTGAAGCTTTCTTT.